This entry is about one T cell receptor beta chain. This entry belongs to a study of CD8 T cells in Susac syndrome. Random hexamers were used to reverse transcribe an amount of roughly 0.45 to 1 ug RNA. TCR beta CDR3 was amplified by immunoSEQ covering 54 Vbeta and 13 Jbeta. One entry per CDR3 protein results from TCRdb running MiXCR on the immunoSEQ multiplex PCR reads. This table has about 140,000 distinct CDR3 sequences, around 95% appearing once. This CDR3 region has 19 residues. Germline values: CDR1 SGHTA, CDR2 FQGNSA. The ends were cut back, 2 bases at V and 0 bases at J, with 20 bases in the middle. TCR beta from blood CD8+ and CD4+ T cells was sequenced. Patients having Susac syndrome satisfied recently defined diagnostic criteria for definite or probable disease.

The sequence was collected from a human donor with Susac syndrome. The material sequenced was CD4+ T cells from PBMCs. The rearrangement joins TRBV7-2 to TRBJ2-1, with unresolved D. CDR3 region: CASSLFPPLQQSSYNEQFF. The CDR3 nucleotides are TGTGCCAGCAGCTTATTTCCCCCCCTACAGCAGAGCTCCTACAATGAGCAGTTCTTC.